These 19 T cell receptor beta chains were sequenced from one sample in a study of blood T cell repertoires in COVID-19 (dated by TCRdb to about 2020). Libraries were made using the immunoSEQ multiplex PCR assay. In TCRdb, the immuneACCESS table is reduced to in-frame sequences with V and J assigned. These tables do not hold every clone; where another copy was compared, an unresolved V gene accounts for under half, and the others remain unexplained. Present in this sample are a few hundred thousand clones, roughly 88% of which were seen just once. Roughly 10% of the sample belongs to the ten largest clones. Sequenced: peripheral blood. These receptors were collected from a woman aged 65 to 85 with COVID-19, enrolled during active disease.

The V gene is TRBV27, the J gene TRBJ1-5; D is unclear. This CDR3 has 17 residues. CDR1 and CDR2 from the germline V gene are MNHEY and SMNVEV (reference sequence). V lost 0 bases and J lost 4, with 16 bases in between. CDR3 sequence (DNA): TGTGCCAGCAGTTTATCTGGGCCGCACAAGCCGAATCAGCCCCAGCATTTT. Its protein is CASSLSGPHKPNQPQHF.

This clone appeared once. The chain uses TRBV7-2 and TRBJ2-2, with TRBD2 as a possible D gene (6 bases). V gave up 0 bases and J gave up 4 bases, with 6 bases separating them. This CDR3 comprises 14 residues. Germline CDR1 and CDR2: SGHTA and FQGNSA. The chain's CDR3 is CASSLAGGTGELFF. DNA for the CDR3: TGTGCCAGCAGCTTAGCGGGAGGCACCGGGGAGCTGTTTTTT.

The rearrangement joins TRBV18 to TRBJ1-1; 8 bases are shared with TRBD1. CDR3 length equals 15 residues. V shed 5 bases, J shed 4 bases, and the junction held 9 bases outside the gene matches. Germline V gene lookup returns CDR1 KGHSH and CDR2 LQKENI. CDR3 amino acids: CASSSPGGASTEAFF. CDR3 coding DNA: TGTGCCAGCTCATCGCCAGGGGGCGCGAGCACTGAAGCTTTCTTT.

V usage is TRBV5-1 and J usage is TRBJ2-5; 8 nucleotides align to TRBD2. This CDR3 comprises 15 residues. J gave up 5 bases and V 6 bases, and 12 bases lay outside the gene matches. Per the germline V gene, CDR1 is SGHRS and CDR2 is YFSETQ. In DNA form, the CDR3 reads TGCGCCAGCACCTCGGGACGGGCTAGCGGGGAGACCCAGTACTTC. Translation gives CASTSGRASGETQYF.

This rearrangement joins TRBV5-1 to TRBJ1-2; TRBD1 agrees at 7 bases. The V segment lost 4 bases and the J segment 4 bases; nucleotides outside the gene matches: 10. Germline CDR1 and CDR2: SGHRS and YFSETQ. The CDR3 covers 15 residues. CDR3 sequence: CASSLSVAGGYGYTF. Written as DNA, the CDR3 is TGCGCCAGCAGCCTGAGTGTCGCAGGGGGCTATGGCTACACCTTC.

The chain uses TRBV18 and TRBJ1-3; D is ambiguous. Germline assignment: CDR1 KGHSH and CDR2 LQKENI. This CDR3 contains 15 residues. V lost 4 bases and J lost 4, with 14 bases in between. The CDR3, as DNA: TGTGCCAGCTCACTCACGGAGACTACAGGAAACACCATATATTTT. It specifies CASSLTETTGNTIYF.

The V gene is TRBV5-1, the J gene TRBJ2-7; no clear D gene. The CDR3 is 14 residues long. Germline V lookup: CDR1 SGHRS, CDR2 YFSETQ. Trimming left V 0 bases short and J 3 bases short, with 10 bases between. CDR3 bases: TGCGCCAGCAGCTTGGGGCAGGCGAGCTACGAGCAGTACTTC. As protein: CASSLGQASYEQYF.

The CDR3 nucleotides are TGTGCCAGCAGCCAAGTTCGGACACCCGGAAACACCATATATTTT. Its translation is CASSQVRTPGNTIYF. This rearrangement joins TRBV14 to TRBJ1-3, with D possibly TRBD1 on 5 matching bases. Germline V lookup: CDR1 SGHDN, CDR2 FVKESK. V lost 1 base and J 4 bases, leaving 11 bases between the germline ends. The CDR3 has 15 amino acids.

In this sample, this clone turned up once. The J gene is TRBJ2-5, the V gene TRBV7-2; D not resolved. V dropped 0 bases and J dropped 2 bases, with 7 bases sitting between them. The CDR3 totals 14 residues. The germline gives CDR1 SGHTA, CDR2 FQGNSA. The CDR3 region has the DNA TGTGCCAGCAGCTTAGCTTTCAGACAAGAGACCCAGTACTTC. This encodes CASSLAFRQETQYF. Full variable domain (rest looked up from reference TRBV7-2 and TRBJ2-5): GAGVSQSPSNKVTEKGKDVELRCDPISGHTALYWYRQSLGQGLEFLIYFQGNSAPDKSGLPSDRFSAERTGGSVSTLTIQRTQQEDSAVYLCASSLAFRQETQYFGPGTRLLVL.

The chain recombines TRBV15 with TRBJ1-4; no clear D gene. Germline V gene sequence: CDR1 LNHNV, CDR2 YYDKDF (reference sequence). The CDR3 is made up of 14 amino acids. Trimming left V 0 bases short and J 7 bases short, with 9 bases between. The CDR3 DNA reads TGTGCCACCAGCAGAGATGGGCAGGCTGAAAAACTGTTTTTT. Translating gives CATSRDGQAEKLFF.

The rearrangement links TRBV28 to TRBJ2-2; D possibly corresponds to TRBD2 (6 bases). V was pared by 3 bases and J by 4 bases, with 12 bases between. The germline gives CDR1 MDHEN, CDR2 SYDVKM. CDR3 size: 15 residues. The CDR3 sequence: CASSFLEGRTGELFF. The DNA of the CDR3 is TGTGCCAGCAGTTTTCTGGAGGGCCGCACCGGGGAGCTGTTTTTT.

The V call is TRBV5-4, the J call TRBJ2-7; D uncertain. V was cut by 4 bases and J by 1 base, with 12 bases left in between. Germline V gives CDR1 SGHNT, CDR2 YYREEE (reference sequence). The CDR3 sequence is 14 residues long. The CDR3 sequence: CASSLRSTSYEQYF. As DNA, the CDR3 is TGTGCCAGCAGCCTGAGGAGTACTTCCTACGAGCAGTACTTC.

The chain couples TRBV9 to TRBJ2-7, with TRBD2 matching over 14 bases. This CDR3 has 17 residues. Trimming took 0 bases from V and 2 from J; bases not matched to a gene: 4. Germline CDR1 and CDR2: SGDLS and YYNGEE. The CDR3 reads CASSVGLAGGPPYEQYF. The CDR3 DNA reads TGTGCCAGCAGCGTAGGACTAGCGGGAGGGCCCCCCTACGAGCAGTACTTC.

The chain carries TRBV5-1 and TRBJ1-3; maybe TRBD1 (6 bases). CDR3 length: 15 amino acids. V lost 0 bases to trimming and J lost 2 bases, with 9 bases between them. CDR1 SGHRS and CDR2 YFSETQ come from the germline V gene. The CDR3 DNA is TGCGCCAGCAGCTTGGGGGGGCTCGCTGGAAACACCATATATTTT. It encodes CASSLGGLAGNTIYF.

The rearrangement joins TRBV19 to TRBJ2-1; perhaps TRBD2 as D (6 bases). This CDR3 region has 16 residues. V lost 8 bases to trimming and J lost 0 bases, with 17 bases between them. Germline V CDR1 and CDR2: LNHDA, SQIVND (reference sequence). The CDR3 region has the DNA TGTGCCAGTGGGGGGACGACCCGCGGCTCCTACAATGAGCAGTTCTTC. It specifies CASGGTTRGSYNEQFF.

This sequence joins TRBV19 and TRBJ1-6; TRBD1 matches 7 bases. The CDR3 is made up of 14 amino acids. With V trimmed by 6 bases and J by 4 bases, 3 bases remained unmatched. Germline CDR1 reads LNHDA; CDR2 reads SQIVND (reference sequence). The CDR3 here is CASRQGTYNSPLHF. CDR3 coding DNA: TGTGCCAGTAGACAGGGGACTTATAATTCACCCCTCCACTTT.

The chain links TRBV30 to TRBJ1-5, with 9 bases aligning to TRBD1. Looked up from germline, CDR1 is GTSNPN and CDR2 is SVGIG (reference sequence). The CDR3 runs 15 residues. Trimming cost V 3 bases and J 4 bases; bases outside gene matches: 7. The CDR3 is CAWSGGTGKNQPQHF. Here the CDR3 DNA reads TGTGCCTGGAGCGGCGGGACAGGGAAAAATCAGCCCCAGCATTTT.

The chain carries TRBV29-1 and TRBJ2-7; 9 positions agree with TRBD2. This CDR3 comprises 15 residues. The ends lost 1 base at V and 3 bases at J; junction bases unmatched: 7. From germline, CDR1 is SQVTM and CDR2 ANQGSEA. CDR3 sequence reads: CSVEVPSGTNYEQYF. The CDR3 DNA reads TGCAGCGTTGAAGTTCCTAGCGGGACGAACTACGAGCAGTACTTC.

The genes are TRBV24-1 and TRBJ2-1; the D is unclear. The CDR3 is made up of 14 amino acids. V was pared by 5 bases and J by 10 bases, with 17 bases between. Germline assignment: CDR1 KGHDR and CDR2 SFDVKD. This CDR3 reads CATSVSSLSGEQFF. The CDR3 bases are TGTGCCACCAGTGTTAGTAGCCTCTCTGGGGAGCAGTTCTTC.